Sequencing of this TCR beta chain was carried out in a study of cytomegalovirus exposure and HLA in healthy donors. To note about this clone: Distinct nucleotide sequences in the sample also encode this CDR3.

The CDR3 runs 16 residues. Germline values: CDR1 SGDLS, CDR2 YYNGEE. V was clipped by 4 bases and J by 0 bases; unmatched bases: 3. PCR primers comprised 60 Vbeta and 13 Jbeta primers. The assay was immunoSEQ multiplex PCR, and TCRdb's table has in-frame clones only and misses some. The table for this sample gives 150,000 or so clones. The chain carries TRBV9 and TRBJ2-2; TRBD2 matches 10 bases. This receptor was taken from a woman in her 40s in good health and CMV-seropositive. Material: PBMCs. The CDR3 nucleotides read TGTGCCAGCAGCCAAGGACTAGCGGCGAACACCGGGGAGCTGTTTTTT. Translated, it gives CASSQGLAANTGELFF.